Below, 17 T cell receptor beta chains from the same sample are listed, as sequenced in a study of glioma-infiltrating T cells. TCR alpha and beta CDR3 regions were amplified from RNA using iRepertoire nested multiplex PCR. TCRdb reprocessed the multiplex PCR reads with MiXCR, giving one entry per CDR3 protein. This table holds around 350,000 distinct CDR3 sequences, 41% found once. The source material was glioma tissue, nonneoplastic brain tissue, or PBMCs (not recorded which). These receptors were taken from a human donor with low-grade glioma or glioblastoma, undergoing nonglioma brain surgery, or in good health (not recorded which).

At least ten counts were recorded for this clonotype. The V and J genes are TRBV6-1 and TRBJ2-1; D possibly corresponds to TRBD1 (5 bases). The germline V and J ends were trimmed by 6 bases and 7 bases, with 16 bases remaining between them. This CDR3 comprises 14 residues. Per germline, CDR1 MNHNS and CDR2 SASEGT. CDR3 in amino acids: CASSPRSGLNEQFF. The CDR3 nucleotides read TGTGCCAGCAGCCCCCGGTCAGGGTTAAATGAGCAGTTCTTC.

The CDR3 DNA reads as TGTGCCAGCACCCCCTCGAGGGGGCCGGGGGGAAATGAGCAGTTCTTC. The encoded protein is CASTPSRGPGGNEQFF. V gene TRBV6-1 combines with J gene TRBJ2-1; D is perhaps TRBD1 or TRBD2 (7 bases each). The CDR3 is made up of 16 amino acids. Germline CDR1 and CDR2: MNHNS and SASEGT. Trimming left V 7 bases short and J 7 bases short, with 23 bases between.

The CDR3 DNA is TGTGCCACCAGTGATTTCGGGCGAACCGGGCAGTTCTTC. Translation: CATSDFGRTGQFF. The rearrangement links TRBV24-1 to TRBJ2-1; D gene ambiguous. Germline V gene data show CDR1 as KGHDR and CDR2 as SFDVKD. The CDR3 totals 13 residues. V gave up 1 base and J gave up 12 bases, with 12 bases separating them.

About this clonotype itself: A read error may explain this, as a much larger clone is one base away. The V gene is TRBV28, the J gene TRBJ2-3, with a weak D call TRBD1 (6 bases). This CDR3 comprises 15 residues. Trimming removed 11 bases from V and 2 bases from J, with 20 bases in between. Looked up from germline, CDR1 is MDHEN and CDR2 is SYDVKM. CDR3 sequence (DNA): TGTGCCTGCAACGACCGGGACACCCACACAGATACGCAGTATTTT. It codes for CACNDRDTHTDTQYF.

This clonotype was observed a few times. This chain joins TRBV27 and TRBJ2-5, with 11 bases matching TRBD2. CDR3 length: 17 residues. Trimming removed 2 bases from V and 4 bases from J; junction bases left unmatched: 9. Per the germline V gene, CDR1 is MNHEY and CDR2 is SMNVEV (reference sequence). This chain's CDR3 is CASSLTTLAGEGETQYF. DNA for the CDR3: TGTGCCAGCAGTTTAACCACACTAGCGGGAGAGGGAGAGACCCAGTACTTC.

Notes on this clonotype: A much larger clone sits a single nucleotide away, making a read error possible. This rearrangement joins TRBV20-1 to TRBJ2-3; 8 bases align to TRBD2. Unmatched junction bases numbered 13, after V lost 3 bases and J lost 5 bases. The CDR3 totals 16 residues. The V gene's germline CDR1 is DFQATT and CDR2 SNEGSKA (reference sequence). The DNA of the CDR3 is TGCAGTGCTAGTCTCGTCGACGGGAGGGCTCAAGATACGCAGTATTTT. It specifies CSASLVDGRAQDTQYF.

The chain uses TRBV6-1 and TRBJ2-2, with 7 positions matching TRBD2. The junction had 10 bases not matched to a gene; V was cut back by 6 bases and J by 9 bases. Germline V lookup: CDR1 MNHNS, CDR2 SASEGT. This CDR3 has 14 residues. The CDR3 coding sequence is TGTGCCAGCAGAACCCTAGCGGTCCTTCGGGAGCTGTTTTTT. It is translated as CASRTLAVLRELFF.

The sample holds a few counts of this clonotype. This sequence joins TRBV24-1 and TRBJ2-3; no clear D. This CDR3 comprises 12 residues. Germline CDR1 reads KGHDR; CDR2 reads SFDVKD. V gave up 4 bases and J gave up 4 bases, with 5 bases separating them. Written as DNA, the CDR3 is TGTGCCACCAGTGACCGCCCAGATACGCAGTATTTT. This encodes CATSDRPDTQYF.

As regards this clonotype: This sequence may be a read error, since a much larger clone differs from it by one base. The V gene is TRBV20-1, the J gene TRBJ2-3; the D gene could be TRBD1 or TRBD2 (5 bases each). Trimming shortened V by 0 bases and J by 2 bases, and 9 bases separated the two germline ends. CDR1 DFQATT and CDR2 SNEGSKA come from the germline V gene (reference sequence). This CDR3 has 14 amino acids. The chain's CDR3 is CSARDWDLTDTQYF. The DNA of the CDR3 is TGCAGTGCTAGAGATTGGGACCTCACAGATACGCAGTATTTT.

The chain links TRBV7-9 to TRBJ1-1, with 8 nucleotides matching TRBD1. The CDR3 consists of 14 residues. Trimming took 5 bases from V and 4 from J; bases not matched to a gene: 6. CDR1 is SEHNR, CDR2 FQNEAQ, per germline (reference sequence). The CDR3 here is CASSKQGGSTEAFF. Here the CDR3 DNA reads TGTGCCAGCAGCAAACAGGGGGGGAGCACTGAAGCTTTCTTT.

Concerning this clonotype itself: The junction departs from germline at one end; a sequencing error may be responsible. The gene calls are TRBV27 and TRBJ2-7, with TRBD2 matching 15 bases. The CDR3 totals 15 residues. CDR1 is MNHEY and CDR2 is SMNVEV in the germline V gene (reference sequence). CDR3 bases: TGTGCCAGCAGCCAGGGACTAGCGGGAGGACTCGAGAAGTACTTC. Amino acids: CASSQGLAGGLEKYF.

This clonotype was recorded at least ten times. The genes are TRBV6-1 and TRBJ2-1; D is uncertain. This CDR3 contains 11 residues. V was trimmed by 11 bases and J by 8 bases, leaving 13 bases between them. Germline V gene sequence: CDR1 MNHNS, CDR2 SASEGT. The chain's CDR3 is CALGGPYEQFF. In DNA form, the CDR3 reads TGTGCCTTAGGCGGCCCATATGAGCAGTTCTTC.

Concerning this clonotype: It is likely a read error, because the conserved phenylalanine at the end of the CDR3 is missing. The rearrangement joins TRBV7-6 to TRBJ2-1, with D tentatively TRBD2 (5 bases). This CDR3 has 15 residues. Germline lookup yields CDR1 SGHVS and CDR2 FNYEAQ. V lost 4 bases, J lost 0 bases, and 10 bases lay in between. CDR3 sequence reads: CASSSAVSSYNEQFL. The CDR3 DNA reads as TGTGCCAGCAGCTCAGCGGTAAGCTCCTACAATGAGCAGTTCTTA.

This clonotype was detected ten times or more. The DNA for the CDR3 is TGTGCCAGCAGCAGCGGGACCTATAATTCACCCCTCCACTTT. Translating it yields CASSSGTYNSPLHF. The chain combines TRBV5-6 with TRBJ1-6; D unclear. The CDR3 spans 14 residues. The germline CDR1 and CDR2 sequences are SGHDT and YYEEEE. V dropped 4 bases and J dropped 2 bases, with 7 bases sitting between them.

This clonotype has at least ten counts. The V and J genes are TRBV20-1 and TRBJ2-3; D remains unclear. From germline, CDR1 is DFQATT and CDR2 SNEGSKA (reference sequence). The length of the CDR3 is 13 residues. V was shortened by 7 bases and J by 1 base, with 12 bases between the two germline ends. CDR3 residues: CSDDLPGTDTQYF. Written as DNA, the CDR3 is TGCAGTGACGATCTACCGGGCACAGATACGCAGTATTTT.

Worth noting for this clonotype: This is likely an artifact of a read error, given a far larger clone one base away. The chain carries TRBV28 and TRBJ2-1; D call uncertain. The DNA end is a closer match to TRBJ2-7, so the J assignment may be wrong. CDR3 length equals 11 residues. Germline V lookup: CDR1 MDHEN, CDR2 SYDVKM. The CDR3 region has the DNA TGTGCCAGCGGTTTAGAGTACGAGCAGTACTTC. Protein product: CASGLEYEQYF.

This clonotype was found many times. The V gene is TRBV4-2, the J gene TRBJ2-3, with 14 bases aligning to TRBD2. The CDR3 length is 15 residues. Germline V gene lookup returns CDR1 LGHNA and CDR2 YNFKEQ. Trimming cost V 3 bases and J 6 bases; bases outside gene matches: 2. CDR3 DNA sequence: TGTGCCAGCAGCCAGGGGACTAGCGGGAGTGATACGCAGTATTTT. Translated, it gives CASSQGTSGSDTQYF.